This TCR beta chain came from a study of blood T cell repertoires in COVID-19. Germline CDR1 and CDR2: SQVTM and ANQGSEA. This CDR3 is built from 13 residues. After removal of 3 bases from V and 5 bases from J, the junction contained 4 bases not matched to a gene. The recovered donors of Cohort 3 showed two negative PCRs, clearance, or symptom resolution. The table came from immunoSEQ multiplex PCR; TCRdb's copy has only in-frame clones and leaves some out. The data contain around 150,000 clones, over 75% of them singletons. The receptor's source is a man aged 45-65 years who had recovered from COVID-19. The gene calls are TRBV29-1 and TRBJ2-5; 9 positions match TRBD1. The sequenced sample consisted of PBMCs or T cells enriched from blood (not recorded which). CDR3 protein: CSVEGQGRETQYF. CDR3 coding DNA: TGCAGCGTTGAGGGACAGGGTCGGGAGACCCAGTACTTC.